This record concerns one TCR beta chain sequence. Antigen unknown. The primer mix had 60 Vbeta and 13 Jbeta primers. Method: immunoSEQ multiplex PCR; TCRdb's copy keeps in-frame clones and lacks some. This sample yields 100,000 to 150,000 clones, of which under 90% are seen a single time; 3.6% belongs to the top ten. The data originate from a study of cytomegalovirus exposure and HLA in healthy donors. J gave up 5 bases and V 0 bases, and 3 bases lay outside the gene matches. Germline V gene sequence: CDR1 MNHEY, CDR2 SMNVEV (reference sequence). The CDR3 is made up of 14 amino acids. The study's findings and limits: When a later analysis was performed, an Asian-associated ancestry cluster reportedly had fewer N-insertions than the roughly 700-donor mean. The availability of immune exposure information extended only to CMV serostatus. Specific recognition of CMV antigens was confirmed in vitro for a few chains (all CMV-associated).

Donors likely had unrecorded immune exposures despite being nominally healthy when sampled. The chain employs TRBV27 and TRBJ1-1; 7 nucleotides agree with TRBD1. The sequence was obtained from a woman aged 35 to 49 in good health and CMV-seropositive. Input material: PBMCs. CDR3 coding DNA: TGTGCCAGCAGTTTATCGTCAGGGGGGACTGAAGCTTTCTTT. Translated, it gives CASSLSSGGTEAFF.